The TCR beta chain under discussion was sequenced for a study of T-cell memory formation after mild COVID-19. Study results and caveats: The second-wave clones peaking on day 37 were not confirmed as SARS-CoV-2-specific.

Details on this clonotype: Its matching antigen is unknown.

V shed 4 bases and J shed 0 bases, with 10 bases lying between them. The germline gives CDR1 ENHRY, CDR2 SYGVKD. The CDR3 is 16 amino acids. Each CDR3 protein is one row after TCRdb ran MiXCR on the 5' RACE reads. In the table there are about 290,000 distinct CDR3 sequences, approximately 16% of which are singletons. The sequence derives from a young man who had mild COVID-19 (a few samples of this study predate the infection). Cell type and time point are not known. The chain has TRBV10-3 and TRBJ2-6; D is tentatively TRBD1 or TRBD2 (5 bases each). Specimen: PBMCs or a T cell subset sorted from them (not recorded which). CDR3 in amino acids: CAISGGVNSGANVLTF. CDR3 nucleotides: TGTGCCATCAGTGGAGGGGTTAACTCTGGGGCCAACGTCCTGACTTTC.